This TCR beta chain was identified in a study of response to subunit inactivated influenza vaccine. Study outcomes and limitations: Authors suggested each seasonal influenza vaccination recruits few new T cells.

With 1 base removed from V and 3 bases from J, the gap between germline ends came to 12 bases. The CDR3 loop spans 16 amino acids. This clonotype was observed at least ten times. Its antigen remains unidentified. TCRdb passed the RT-PCR reads through MiXCR, listing each CDR3 protein once. The profile shows roughly 650,000 distinct CDR3 sequences, around 15% of them singletons. Sequenced material: PBMCs from blood, taken approximately 15 days before vaccination. The chain uses TRBV12-3 or TRBV12-4 and TRBJ2-2; tentative D call: TRBD1 (6 bases). The origin of this receptor is a man in his fifties who received an inactivated influenza vaccine. The CDR3 reads CASSLEGYRDTGELFF. In nucleotides, the CDR3 is TGTGCCAGCAGTTTAGAAGGATACAGGGACACCGGGGAGCTGTTTTTT.